This T cell receptor beta chain comes out of a study of vaccination and CD4 T cells after COVID-19. With regard to this clonotype: Its specificity is not known.

Study results and limitations: Looking at convalescent patients, 304 of their 307 vaccine-specific clones were spike mono-reactive.

The Oncomine TCR Beta short-read assay was applied to DNA of cultured CD4+ T cells. From the PCR reads, TCRdb called clonotypes with MiXCR, one entry per CDR3 protein. The table lists around 17,000 distinct CDR3 sequences, approximately 40% of them singletons. The junction had 5 bases not matched to a gene; V was cut back by 1 base and J by 1 base. Germline V gives CDR1 SGHNT, CDR2 YENEEA. This CDR3 is 17 amino acids long. The treatment is: roughly ten-day PBMC culture with coronavirus spike peptide pools or control peptides (ViraFEST assay). The medium had half its volume replaced with fresh IL-2 medium on days 3 and 7.

This TCR came from a human donor who received a COVID-19 vaccine. The source was CD4+ T cells from blood, cultured in vitro, collected before SARS-CoV-2 vaccination. The chain joins TRBV11-3 to TRBJ2-3; 10 bases line up with TRBD1. The CDR3 DNA is TGTGCCAGCAGCTTAGGTACCGGGACAGGGGGCACAGATACGCAGTATTTT. Protein sequence: CASSLGTGTGGTDTQYF.